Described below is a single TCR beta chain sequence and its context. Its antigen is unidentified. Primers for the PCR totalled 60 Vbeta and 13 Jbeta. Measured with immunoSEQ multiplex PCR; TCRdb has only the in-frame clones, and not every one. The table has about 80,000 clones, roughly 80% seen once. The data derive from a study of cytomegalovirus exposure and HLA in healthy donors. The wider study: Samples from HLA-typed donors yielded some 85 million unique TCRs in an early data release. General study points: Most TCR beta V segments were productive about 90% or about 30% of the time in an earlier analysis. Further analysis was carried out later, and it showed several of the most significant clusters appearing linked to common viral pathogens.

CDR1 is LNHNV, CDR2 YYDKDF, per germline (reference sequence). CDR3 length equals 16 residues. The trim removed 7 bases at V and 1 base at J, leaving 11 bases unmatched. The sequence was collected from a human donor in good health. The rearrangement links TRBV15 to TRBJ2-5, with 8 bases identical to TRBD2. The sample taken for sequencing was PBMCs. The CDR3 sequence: CATKKGSGGIQETQYF. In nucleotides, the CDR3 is TGTGCCACCAAAAAGGGATCGGGGGGGATCCAAGAGACCCAGTACTTC.